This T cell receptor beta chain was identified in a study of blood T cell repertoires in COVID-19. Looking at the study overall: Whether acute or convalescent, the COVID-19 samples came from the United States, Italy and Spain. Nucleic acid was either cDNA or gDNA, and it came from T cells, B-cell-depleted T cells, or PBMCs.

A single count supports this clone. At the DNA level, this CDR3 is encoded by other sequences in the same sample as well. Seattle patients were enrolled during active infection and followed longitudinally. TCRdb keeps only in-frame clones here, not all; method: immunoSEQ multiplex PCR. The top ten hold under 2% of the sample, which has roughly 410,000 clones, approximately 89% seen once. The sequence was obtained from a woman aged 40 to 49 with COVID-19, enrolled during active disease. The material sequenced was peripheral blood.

This CDR3 is CASSLSGYTEAFF. CDR3 nucleotides: TGTGCCAGCAGCTTGAGCGGATACACTGAAGCTTTCTTT. The chain couples TRBV7-3 to TRBJ1-1; D gene unclear. Germline loops: CDR1 SGHTA, CDR2 FQGTGA. The V end was cut by 3 bases, the J end by 3 bases, with 8 bases between. The CDR3 is 13 amino acids.